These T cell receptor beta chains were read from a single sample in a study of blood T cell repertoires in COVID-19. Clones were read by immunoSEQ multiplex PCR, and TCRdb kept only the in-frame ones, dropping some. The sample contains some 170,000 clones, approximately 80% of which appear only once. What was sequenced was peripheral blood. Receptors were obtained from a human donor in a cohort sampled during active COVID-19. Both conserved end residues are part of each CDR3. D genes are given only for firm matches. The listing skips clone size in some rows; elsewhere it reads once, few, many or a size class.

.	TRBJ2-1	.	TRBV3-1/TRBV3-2	TGTGCCAGCAGCAACCTAGGGGACAATGAGCAGTTCTTC	CASSNLGDNEQFF
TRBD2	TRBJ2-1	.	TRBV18	TGTGCCAGCTCACCTGGCCTGGGGGGGGTCCCGGAGCAGTTCTTC	CASSPGLGGVPEQFF
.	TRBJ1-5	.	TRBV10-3	TGTGCCATCAGCCTGGCCCGGGAGGGGCAGCCCCAGCATTTT	CAISLAREGQPQHF
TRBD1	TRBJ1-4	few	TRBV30	TGTGCCTGGAGTCGGGGACAGGAAAAACTGTTTTTT	CAWSRGQEKLFF
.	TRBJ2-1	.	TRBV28	TGTGCCAGCAGGGTTAGAGATGAGCAGTTCTTC	CASRVRDEQFF
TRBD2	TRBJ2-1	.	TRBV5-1	TGCGCCAGCAGGCGGGGGGGTGAATACAATGAGCAGTTCTTC	CASRRGGEYNEQFF
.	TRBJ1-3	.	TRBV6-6	TGTGCCAGCACCCAACAGGGCGGCGGAAACACCATATATTTT	CASTQQGGGNTIYF
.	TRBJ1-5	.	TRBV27	TGTGCCAGCAGTTTGGCAGATAATCAGCCCCAGCATTTT	CASSLADNQPQHF
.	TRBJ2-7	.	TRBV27	TGTGCCAGCAGTTTGTACAGGGGAGGTGAGCAGTACTTC	CASSLYRGGEQYF
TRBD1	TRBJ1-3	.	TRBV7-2	TGTGCCAGCAGCTTAAGGCAGGGGGCGAACACCATATATTTT	CASSLRQGANTIYF
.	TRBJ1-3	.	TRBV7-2	TGTGCCAGCAGCCTAATCCTGAGCTCTGGAAACACCATATATTTT	CASSLILSSGNTIYF
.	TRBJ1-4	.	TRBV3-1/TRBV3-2	TGTGCCAGCAGCCCGTTCGGGAGCCTAAACGATAATGAAAAACTGTTTTTT	CASSPFGSLNDNEKLFF
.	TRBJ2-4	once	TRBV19	TGTGCCAGTAGTATGGGGGGAACAGTAGCCAAAAACATTCAGTACTTC	CASSMGGTVAKNIQYF
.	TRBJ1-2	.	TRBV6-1	TGTGCCAGCAGTGAGGTTCAGGGTAACTATGGCTACACCTTC	CASSEVQGNYGYTF
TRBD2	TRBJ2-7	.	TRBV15	TGTGCCACCAGCAGCACCCTCTCTAGCGGGAGAATCAACGAGCAGTACTTC	CATSSTLSSGRINEQYF
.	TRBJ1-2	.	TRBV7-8	TGTGCCAGCAGCTTCCCCGGGAACTATGGCTACACCTTC	CASSFPGNYGYTF
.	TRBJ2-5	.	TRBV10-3	TGTGCCATCAAGGACAGTGCTGGAGAGACCCAGTACTTC	CAIKDSAGETQYF
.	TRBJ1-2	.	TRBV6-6	TGTGCCAGCAGTTCGACGGCCCGGGTGGGTGGCTACACCTTC	CASSSTARVGGYTF
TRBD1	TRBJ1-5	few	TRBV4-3	TGCGCCAGCAGCCCAGACAGGGGCCTCAGCAATCAGCCCCAGCATTTT	CASSPDRGLSNQPQHF
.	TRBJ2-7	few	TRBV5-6	TGTGCCAGCAGCTTGTGGCGGGGCGGGGTCGAGCAGTACTTC	CASSLWRGGVEQYF
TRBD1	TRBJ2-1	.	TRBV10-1	TGCGCCAGCAAGCTAGAACCGGGACAGACCAATGAGCAGTTCTTC	CASKLEPGQTNEQFF
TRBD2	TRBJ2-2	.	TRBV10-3	TGTGCCACATCGGGGGGCACCGGGGAGCTGTTTTTT	CATSGGTGELFF
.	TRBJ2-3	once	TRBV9	TGTGCCAGCAGCCCTAGCGTGGCAGATACGCAGTATTTT	CASSPSVADTQYF
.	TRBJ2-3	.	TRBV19	TGTGCCAGTAGTCCAAGGTTCCGCGGGGCAGATACGCAGTATTTT	CASSPRFRGADTQYF
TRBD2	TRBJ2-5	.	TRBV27	TGTGCCAGCAGTTCCCTGACTAGCGGGAGGTCGGGGACCCAGTACTTC	CASSSLTSGRSGTQYF
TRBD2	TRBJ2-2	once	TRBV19	TGTGCCAGTAAACCGGGGGGGCCGATTGACGGGGAGCTGTTTTTT	CASKPGGPIDGELFF
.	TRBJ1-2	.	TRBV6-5	TGTGCCAGCATCGGAACTACGCTGGGCTATGGCTACACCTTC	CASIGTTLGYGYTF
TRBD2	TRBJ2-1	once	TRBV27	TGTGCCAGCAAGGAGGGACTAGCGGGGTACAATGAGCAGTTCTTC	CASKEGLAGYNEQFF
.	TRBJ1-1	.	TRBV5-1	TGCGCCAGCAGCTTGGCCAGGAACACTGAAGCTTTCTTT	CASSLARNTEAFF
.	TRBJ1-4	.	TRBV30	TGTGCCTGGAGTGCTTCAGTAGGAGTTAATGAAAAACTGTTTTTT	CAWSASVGVNEKLFF
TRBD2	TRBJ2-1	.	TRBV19	TGTGCCAGTAGTATATCGGGACTAGCGGGGAGTACTCTCTTC	CASSISGLAGSTLF
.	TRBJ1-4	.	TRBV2	TGTGCCAGCAACGACCTAGCAACTAATGAAAAACTGTTTTTT	CASNDLATNEKLFF
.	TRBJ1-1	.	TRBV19	TGTGCCAGTACCTCATTCCTCCCCGGGGCTGAAGCTTTCTTT	CASTSFLPGAEAFF
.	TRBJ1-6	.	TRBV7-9	TGTGCCAGCAGCTTAACGGGTGTGGTGGCACCCCTCCACTTT	CASSLTGVVAPLHF
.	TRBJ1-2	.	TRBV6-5	TGTGCCAGCTCCTCCAGTTTAACTAGAGGCTACACCTTC	CASSSSLTRGYTF
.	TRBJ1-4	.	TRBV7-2	TGTGCCAGCAGCTTAAACGTAGGGAGGGCTAATGAAAAACTGTTTTTT	CASSLNVGRANEKLFF
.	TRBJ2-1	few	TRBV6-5	TGTGCCAGCAGTTACTCTTCTGCGGGGAGCGATCGGTTCTTC	CASSYSSAGSDRFF
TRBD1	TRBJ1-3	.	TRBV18	TGTGCCAGCTCAGGGGACAGAAGCTCTGGAAACACCATATATTTT	CASSGDRSSGNTIYF
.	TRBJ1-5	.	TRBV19	TGTGCCAGTAGTACTCGACAGAGAAATCAGCCCCAGCATTTT	CASSTRQRNQPQHF
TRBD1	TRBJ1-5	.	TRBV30	TGTGCCTGCACCCGGGGACAGGGGTTCCAGCCCCAGCATTTT	CACTRGQGFQPQHF
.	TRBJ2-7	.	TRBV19	TGTGCCAGTAGTTCACGGGACTCCTACGAGCAGTACTTC	CASSSRDSYEQYF
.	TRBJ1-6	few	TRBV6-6	TGTGCCAGCAGTTACCAAGGAGGTTCACCCCTCCACTTT	CASSYQGGSPLHF
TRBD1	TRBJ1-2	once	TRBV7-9	TGTGCCAGCAGCCAAGCGGGACAGGGGGCGATAAACTATGGCTACACCTTC	CASSQAGQGAINYGYTF
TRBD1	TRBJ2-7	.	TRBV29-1	TGCAGCAGTCGCCAGGGGGACGAGCAGTACTTC	CSSRQGDEQYF
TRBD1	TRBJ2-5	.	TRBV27	TGTGCCAGCAGTCCCGGACAGGGAGGCCAAGAGACCCAGTACTTC	CASSPGQGGQETQYF
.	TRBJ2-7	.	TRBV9	TGTGCCAGCAGTAATAAGGGGGGGTACGAGCAGTACTTC	CASSNKGGYEQYF
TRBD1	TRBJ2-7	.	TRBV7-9	TGTGCCAGCAGCGCCCCGGGACAGGCTATGAGCGAGCAGTACTTC	CASSAPGQAMSEQYF
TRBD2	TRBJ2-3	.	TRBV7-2	TGTGCCAGCAGCGCTGGACTAGCGGAGACCCGGGTTGGACGTACGCAGTATTTT	CASSAGLAETRVGRTQYF
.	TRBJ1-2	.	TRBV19	TGTGCCAGTAGTCGGGAGGTACCGGCCCAAGGCTACACCTTC	CASSREVPAQGYTF
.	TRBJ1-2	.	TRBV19	TGTGCCAGGAGATCTGTCCCCGACTATGGCTACACCTTC	CARRSVPDYGYTF
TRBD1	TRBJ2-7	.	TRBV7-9	TGTGCCAGCAGCTACCGGGACAGGGGGCTGAACGAGCAGTACTTC	CASSYRDRGLNEQYF
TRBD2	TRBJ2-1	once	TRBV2	TGTGCCAGCAGCCGACTAGCGGGGACCTACAATGAGCAGTTCTTC	CASSRLAGTYNEQFF
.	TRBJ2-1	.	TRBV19	TGTGCCAGTAGTATATCCCGGCAGGGCAATGAGCAGTTCTTC	CASSISRQGNEQFF